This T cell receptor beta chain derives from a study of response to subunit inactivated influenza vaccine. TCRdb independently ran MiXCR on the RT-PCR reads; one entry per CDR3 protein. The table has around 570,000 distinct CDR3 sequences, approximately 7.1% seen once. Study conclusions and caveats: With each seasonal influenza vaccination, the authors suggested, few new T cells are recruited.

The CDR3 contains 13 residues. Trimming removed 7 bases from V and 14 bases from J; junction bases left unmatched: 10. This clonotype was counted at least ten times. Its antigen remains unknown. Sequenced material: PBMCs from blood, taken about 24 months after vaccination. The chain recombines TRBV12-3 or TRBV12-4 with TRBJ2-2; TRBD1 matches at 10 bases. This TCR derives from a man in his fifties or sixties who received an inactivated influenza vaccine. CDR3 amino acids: CASIFSGQGRLFF. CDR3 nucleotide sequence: TGTGCCAGCATTTTCTCGGGACAGGGGAGACTGTTTTTT.